Sequencing of this TCR beta chain was carried out in a study of regulatory T cells in long-lasting Graves disease. Many counts were recorded for this clonotype. The time point is: persistent/refractory GD, antithyroid drugs over 5 years with positive TRAb. The TCR library used RNA extracted from PBMCs. HTBI primers from iRepertoire and Arm-PCR of CDR3 regions yielded the TCR beta libraries. TCRdb passed the multiplex PCR reads through MiXCR, listing each CDR3 protein once. The sample shows roughly 450,000 distinct CDR3 sequences, about 20% of them seen only once. Germline assignment: CDR1 MNHNS and CDR2 SASEGT. CDR3 length: 14 amino acids. The V end was cut by 3 bases, the J end by 7 bases, with 15 bases between.

This rearrangement joins TRBV6-1 to TRBJ2-5; D gene unclear. Here the sequenced sample was peripheral blood mononuclear cells (PBMCs), taken when the disease was refractory, from a patient treated with antithyroid drugs. This TCR was sampled from a female donor with Graves disease. DNA for the CDR3: TGTGCCAGCAGTGAGCACCCTTCTAAAGGGACCCAGTACTTC. This translates into CASSEHPSKGTQYF.